What follows is one TCR beta chain and its context. Its antigen is currently not known. No per-base quality is available; no much larger clone lies one base away. V is shortened by 2 bases, J by 0 bases, and the region joining them spans 8 bases. CDR1 and CDR2 are read off the germline V gene as SGHRS and YFSETQ. The CDR3 covers 14 residues, taking in both the cysteine and the phenylalanine. Just the 42-base CDR3 DNA is kept, in frame starting at base 1. This entry belongs to a study of blood T cell repertoires in COVID-19 (TCRdb year 2020). Regarding the study in general: Samples covering the acute and convalescent phases of COVID-19 were provided by collaborators in the United States, Italy and Spain. A de-identified subject ID, COVID-19 status, age in years and sex were almost always included in the sample metadata. The prospective study material was composed of cDNA or gDNA derived from T cells, B-cell-depleted T cells, or PBMCs. Subjects who had been exposed to COVID-19, were actively infected with it, or had recovered from it provided the deeply sampled blood TCRbeta repertoires that made up the dataset. The repertoires were released in a freely available public database intended as a resource for research on the immune response to SARS-CoV-2. Samples were obtained from the ongoing ImmuneRACE study (first 160 participants) and from about 1,300 subjects provided by 6 global collaborators. Where available, HLA class I and class II types were taken from metadata supplied by the sample provider and were not determined by assay-based typing.

General findings and caveats noted by the study authors: Clinical and demographic metadata were provided uncurated, with the amount varying by source and participant.

TCRbeta CDR3 regions were amplified from genomic DNA using the immunoSEQ Assay, a bias-controlled multiplex PCR. In the source study's methods: The number of nucleated cells in each sample was estimated from the amplification of reference gene primers within the assay. To quantify the absolute abundance of each unique TCRbeta CDR3 rearrangement, sequence reads were collapsed and filtered. For each sample, productive Simpson clonality was calculated by taking the square root of Simpson's diversity index across productive rearrangements. TCRdb obtained this table from immuneACCESS and retained in-frame rearrangements with V and J assigned. These tables miss some clones; where compared with another copy, unresolved V genes account for less than half of the shortfall, and the remainder is unexplained. Clone size and the V and J calls come from that table; the DNA yielded D and trimming. The table for this sample lists about 63,000 clones; roughly 87% of them were counted only once. Clones ranked in the top ten supply around 20% of the sample.

Each collaborating institution followed its own protocols to collect whole blood in K2EDTA tubes. For TCRbeta analysis, collaborators shipped samples as frozen whole blood, isolated PBMCs, or DNA extracted from either of those sample types. The rearranged segments are TRBV5-1 and TRBJ1-1, with TRBD1 tentatively as D gene (6 bases match). The receptor comes from a woman at least 80 years old with acute or convalescent COVID-19. The source material was peripheral blood. The nucleotide sequence is TGCGCCAGCAGCTTCGGGACATTGAACACTGAAGCTTTCTTT. Its translation reads: CASSFGTLNTEAFF.